This note documents a single TCR beta chain sequence. Authors' processing steps: Estimation of nucleated cell counts was performed using reference gene primer amplification. TCRdb's copy holds only in-frame clones and misses some; the assay was immunoSEQ multiplex PCR. V, J and clone size were drawn from that table, and D and trimming were deduced from the DNA. The table has about 82,000 clones, around 89% seen once. These data belong to a study of blood T cell repertoires in COVID-19. Study as a whole: Collection of acute and convalescent COVID-19 samples took place in the United States, Italy and Spain.

Cohort placement rested on clinical history that participants reported themselves. V gave up 1 base and J gave up 5 bases; unmatched junction bases: 4. The CDR3 runs 16 residues. Germline lookup yields CDR1 LGHDT and CDR2 YNNKEL (reference sequence). The sequence was obtained from a woman aged 45-65 years with acute COVID-19. Sequencing input: PBMCs or T cells enriched from blood (not recorded which). J is TRBJ2-5 and V is TRBV3-1 (or the pseudogene TRBV3-2), with 13 bases matching TRBD2. The CDR3 here is CASSQVGLAGVETQYF. The CDR3 DNA is TGTGCCAGCAGCCAAGTAGGACTAGCGGGAGTGGAGACCCAGTACTTC.